This TCR beta chain is drawn from a study of metastatic and nonmetastatic thyroid tumors. Overall study context: Peripheral blood and tumor or nodule samples from malignant and benign thyroid patients were compared.

The study, taken as a whole, reports: TCR beta diversity was reportedly significantly higher in malignant thyroid tumors than benign nodules, in blood and tumor.

This clone occurred once. Antigen unknown. The V end lost 3 bases, the J end lost 2 bases, and 12 bases lay between the germline ends. Germline values: CDR1 SGHRS, CDR2 YFSETQ. The length of the CDR3 is 14 residues. No treatment of any kind had been given to any patient before thyroid surgery. Original processing methods: Construction of a distant-metastasis classifier for papillary thyroid cancer relied on CDR3 differences across clinicopathological groups. With MiXCR, TCRdb called clones anew from the PCR reads. These V and J calls derive from TCRdb rather than the authors' analysis. The sample lists tens of thousands of clones; about 26% were seen once.

The material sequenced was blood. This sequence originates from a female donor with papillary thyroid cancer or a benign thyroid nodule (not recorded which). Some clones in this sample may be carry-over from other donors' samples. The chain is built from TRBV5-1 and TRBJ2-7; D may be TRBD1 (6 bases). CDR3 sequence reads: CASSSLDRPYEQYF. The CDR3 DNA follows: TGCGCCAGCAGCTCCCTGGACAGACCCTACGAGCAGTACTTC.